The source of this TCR beta chain is a study of T cells after somatic rescue of genetic block. V was clipped by 5 bases and J by 5 bases; unmatched bases: 3. The germline V gene has CDR1 LNHDA and CDR2 SQIVND (reference sequence). The CDR3 has 13 amino acids. Sequenced by immunoSEQ multiplex PCR; TCRdb stores in-frame clones only, minus some. The data contain tens of thousands of clones, more than 90% of them singletons. This chain links TRBV19 with TRBJ1-2; 9 nucleotides line up with TRBD1. Sequenced material: peripheral blood mononuclear cells (PBMCs). The sequence came from a child less than two years old. In nucleotides, the CDR3 is TGTGCCAGTAGTGCCGGGACAGGGTATGGCTACACCTTC. As protein: CASSAGTGYGYTF.